This T cell receptor (beta chain) originates from a study of blood T cell repertoires in COVID-19. Study overall: Researchers got acute and convalescent COVID-19 samples from the United States, Italy and Spain. The analysed material was cDNA or gDNA that came from T cells, B-cell-depleted T cells, or PBMCs.

In the original workflow: Researchers report that nucleated cell counts were estimated from reference gene primer amplification. Sequencing was performed with immunoSEQ multiplex PCR; in TCRdb, only in-frame clones are kept and a portion is missing. V and J calls and clone size are as listed in that table; D and trimming were resolved from the DNA. The sample consists of about 130,000 clones, around nine tenths of them appearing once. Trimming cost V 2 bases and J 0 bases, with 5 bases left between them. The CDR3 length is 14 residues. Germline CDR1 reads LNHDA; CDR2 reads SQIVND (reference sequence).

This chain connects TRBV19 to TRBJ1-3; no clear D. This receptor was identified in a man aged 55 to 70 with COVID-19, enrolled during active disease. Sample: peripheral blood. This CDR3 is CASSIQASGNTIYF. The CDR3 DNA follows: TGTGCCAGTAGTATACAGGCCTCTGGAAACACCATATATTTT.